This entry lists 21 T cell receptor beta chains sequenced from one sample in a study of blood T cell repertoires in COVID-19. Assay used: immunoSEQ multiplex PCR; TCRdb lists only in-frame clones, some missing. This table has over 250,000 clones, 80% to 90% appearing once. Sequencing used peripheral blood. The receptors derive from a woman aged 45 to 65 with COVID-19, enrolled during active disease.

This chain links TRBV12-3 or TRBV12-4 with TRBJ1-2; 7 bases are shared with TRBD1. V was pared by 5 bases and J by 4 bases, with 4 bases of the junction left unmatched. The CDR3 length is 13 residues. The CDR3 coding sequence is TGTGCCAGCAGTCCCGACAGGGTCTATGGCTACACCTTC. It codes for CASSPDRVYGYTF.

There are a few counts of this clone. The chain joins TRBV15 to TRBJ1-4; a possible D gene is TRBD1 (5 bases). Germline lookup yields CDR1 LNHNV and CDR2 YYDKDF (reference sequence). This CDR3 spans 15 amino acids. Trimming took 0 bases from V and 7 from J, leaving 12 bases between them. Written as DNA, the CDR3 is TGTGCCACCAGCAGAGATGTGACAGAAGTTGAAAAACTGTTTTTT. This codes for CATSRDVTEVEKLFF.

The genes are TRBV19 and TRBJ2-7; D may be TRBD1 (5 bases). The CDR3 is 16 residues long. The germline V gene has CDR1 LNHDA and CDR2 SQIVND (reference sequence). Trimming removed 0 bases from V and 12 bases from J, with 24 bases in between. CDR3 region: CASSIDHRGGLRWRYF. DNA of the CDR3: TGTGCCAGTAGTATAGATCATAGGGGTGGCTTGCGGTGGCGGTACTTC. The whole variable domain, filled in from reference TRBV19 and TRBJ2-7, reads DGGITQSPKYLFRKEGQNVTLSCEQNLNHDAMYWYRQDPGQGLRLIYYSQIVNDFQKGDIAEGYSVSREKKESFPLTVTSAQKNPTAFYLCASSIDHRGGLRWRYFGPGTRLTVT.

The CDR3 nucleotides are TGCAGTGCTATGCGCCCTGATACGCAGTATTTT. Translated: CSAMRPDTQYF. J is TRBJ2-3 and V is TRBV20-1, with D hard to call. Trimming pared 4 bases from V and 6 bases from J, leaving 8 bases between. The germline V gene encodes CDR1 DFQATT and CDR2 SNEGSKA (reference sequence). The CDR3 runs 11 residues.

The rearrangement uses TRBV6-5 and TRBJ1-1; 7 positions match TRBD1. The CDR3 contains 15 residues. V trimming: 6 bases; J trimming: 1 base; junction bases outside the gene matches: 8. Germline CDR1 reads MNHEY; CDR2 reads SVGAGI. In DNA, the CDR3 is TGTGCCAGCAGCCCCTTAGGGACAGCGAACACTGAAGCTTTCTTT. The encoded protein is CASSPLGTANTEAFF.

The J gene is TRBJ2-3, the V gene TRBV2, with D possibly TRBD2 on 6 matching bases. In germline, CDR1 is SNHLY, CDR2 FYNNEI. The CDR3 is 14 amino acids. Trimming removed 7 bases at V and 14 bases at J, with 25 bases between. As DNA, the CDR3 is TGTGCCAGCACCTCCCTTGGTAGCGGTAATCTTGGGTATTTT. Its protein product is CASTSLGSGNLGYF.

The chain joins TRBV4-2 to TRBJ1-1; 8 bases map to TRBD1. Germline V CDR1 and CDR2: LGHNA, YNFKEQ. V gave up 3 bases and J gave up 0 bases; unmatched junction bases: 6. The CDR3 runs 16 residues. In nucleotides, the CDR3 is TGTGCCAGCAGCCAGGAGGGACAGGCCATGAACACTGAAGCTTTCTTT. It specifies CASSQEGQAMNTEAFF.

The CDR3 coding sequence is TGTGCCAGCAGCCCCATCGGGACAGGGTCCCGTTTTGAGCAGTTCTTC. This encodes CASSPIGTGSRFEQFF. The gene calls are TRBV7-9 and TRBJ2-1, with 9 positions matching TRBD1. With V trimmed by 5 bases and J by 9 bases, 14 bases remained unmatched. This CDR3 has 16 amino acids. Looked up from germline, CDR1 is SEHNR and CDR2 is FQNEAQ (reference sequence).

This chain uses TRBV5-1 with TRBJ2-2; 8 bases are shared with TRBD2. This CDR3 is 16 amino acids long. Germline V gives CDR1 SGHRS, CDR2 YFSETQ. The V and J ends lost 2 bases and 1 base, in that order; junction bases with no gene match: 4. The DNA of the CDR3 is TGCGCCAGCAGCTTAGCGGGAGCCTGGAACACCGGGGAGCTGTTTTTT. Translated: CASSLAGAWNTGELFF.

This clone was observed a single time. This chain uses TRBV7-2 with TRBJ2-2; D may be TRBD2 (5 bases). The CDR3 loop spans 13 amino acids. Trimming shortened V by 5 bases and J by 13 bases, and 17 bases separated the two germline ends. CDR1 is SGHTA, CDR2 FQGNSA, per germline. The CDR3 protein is CASSPTGNLGLFF. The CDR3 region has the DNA TGTGCCAGCAGCCCCACGGGGAACTTGGGGCTGTTTTTT.

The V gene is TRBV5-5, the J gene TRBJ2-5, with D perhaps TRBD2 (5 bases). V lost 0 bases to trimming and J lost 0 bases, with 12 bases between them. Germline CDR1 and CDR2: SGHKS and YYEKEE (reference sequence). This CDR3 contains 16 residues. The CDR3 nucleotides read TGTGCCAGCAGCTTGGGAGGAGGTGTGAACCAAGAGACCCAGTACTTC. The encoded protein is CASSLGGGVNQETQYF.

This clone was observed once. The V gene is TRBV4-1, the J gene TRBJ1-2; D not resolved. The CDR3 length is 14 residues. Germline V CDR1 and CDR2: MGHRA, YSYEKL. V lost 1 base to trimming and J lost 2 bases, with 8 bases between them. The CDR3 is CASSQGFGNYGYTF. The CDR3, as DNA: TGCGCCAGCAGCCAAGGATTCGGGAACTATGGCTACACCTTC.

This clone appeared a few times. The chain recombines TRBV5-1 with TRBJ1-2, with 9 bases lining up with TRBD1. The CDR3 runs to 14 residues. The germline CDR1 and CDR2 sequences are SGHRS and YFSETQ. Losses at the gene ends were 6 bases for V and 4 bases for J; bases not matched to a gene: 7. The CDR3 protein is CASTTGGAPYGYTF. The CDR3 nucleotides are TGCGCCAGCACTACAGGGGGCGCTCCCTATGGCTACACCTTC.

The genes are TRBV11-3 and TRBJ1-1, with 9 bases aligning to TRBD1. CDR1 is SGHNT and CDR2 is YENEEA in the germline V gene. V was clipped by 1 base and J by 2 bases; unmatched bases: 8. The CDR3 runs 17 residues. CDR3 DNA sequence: TGTGCCAGCAGCTTAGCCTTCGGGACAGGGTCAAACACTGAAGCTTTCTTT. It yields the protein CASSLAFGTGSNTEAFF.

For the CDR3, the DNA is TGTGCCAGCAGCTTGAGGACAGGGGGCGGACAGCCCCAGCATTTT. Translation: CASSLRTGGGQPQHF. The chain is built from TRBV7-8 and TRBJ1-5; 11 nucleotides match TRBD1. Germline trimming cut 3 bases from V and 7 bases from J; bases unmatched to any gene: 5. The CDR3 loop spans 15 amino acids. Germline CDR1 SGHVS, CDR2 FQNEAQ.

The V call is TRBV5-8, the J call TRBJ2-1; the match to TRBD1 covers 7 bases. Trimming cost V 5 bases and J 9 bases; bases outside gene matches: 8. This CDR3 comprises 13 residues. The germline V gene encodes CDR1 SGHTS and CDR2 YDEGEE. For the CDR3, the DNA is TGTGCCAGCAGTCAACAGGGGAGTACTGAGCAGTTCTTC. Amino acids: CASSQQGSTEQFF.

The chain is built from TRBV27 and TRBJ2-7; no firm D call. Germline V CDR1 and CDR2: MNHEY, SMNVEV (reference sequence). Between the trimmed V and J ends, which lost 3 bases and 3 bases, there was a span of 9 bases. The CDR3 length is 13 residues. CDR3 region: CASSFRIHYEQYF. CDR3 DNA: TGTGCCAGCAGTTTCCGAATACACTACGAGCAGTACTTC.

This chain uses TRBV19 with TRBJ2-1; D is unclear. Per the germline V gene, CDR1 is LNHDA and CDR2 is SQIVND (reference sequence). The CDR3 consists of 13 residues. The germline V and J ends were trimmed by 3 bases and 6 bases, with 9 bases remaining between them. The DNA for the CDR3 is TGTGCCAGTAGTATTTACGCGGCCAATGAGCAGTTCTTC. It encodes CASSIYAANEQFF.

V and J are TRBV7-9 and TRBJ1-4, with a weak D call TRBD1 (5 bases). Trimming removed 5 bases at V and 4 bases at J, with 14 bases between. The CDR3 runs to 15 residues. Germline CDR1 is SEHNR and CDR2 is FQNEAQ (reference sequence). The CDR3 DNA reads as TGTGCCAGCAGCCCTTCCCGGGGGGATAATGAAAAACTGTTTTTT. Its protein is CASSPSRGDNEKLFF. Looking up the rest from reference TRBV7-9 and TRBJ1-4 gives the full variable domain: DTGVSQNPRHKITKRGQNVTFRCDPISEHNRLYWYRQTLGQGPEFLTYFQNEAQLEKSRLLSDRFSAERPKGSFSTLEIQRTEQGDSAMYLCASSPSRGDNEKLFFGSGTQLSVL.

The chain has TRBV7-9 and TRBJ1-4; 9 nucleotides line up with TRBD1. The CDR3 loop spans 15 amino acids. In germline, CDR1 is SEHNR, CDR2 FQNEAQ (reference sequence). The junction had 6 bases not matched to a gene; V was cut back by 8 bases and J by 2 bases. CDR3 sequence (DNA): TGTGCCAGCGCAGACAGGGGGATGACTAATGAAAAACTGTTTTTT. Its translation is CASADRGMTNEKLFF.

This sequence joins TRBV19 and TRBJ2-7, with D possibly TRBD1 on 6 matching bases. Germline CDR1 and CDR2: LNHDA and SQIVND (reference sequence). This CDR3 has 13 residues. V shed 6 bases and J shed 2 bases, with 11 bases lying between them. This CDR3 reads CASSRDIPYEQYF. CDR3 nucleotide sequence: TGTGCCAGTAGCCGGGACATCCCCTACGAGCAGTACTTC.